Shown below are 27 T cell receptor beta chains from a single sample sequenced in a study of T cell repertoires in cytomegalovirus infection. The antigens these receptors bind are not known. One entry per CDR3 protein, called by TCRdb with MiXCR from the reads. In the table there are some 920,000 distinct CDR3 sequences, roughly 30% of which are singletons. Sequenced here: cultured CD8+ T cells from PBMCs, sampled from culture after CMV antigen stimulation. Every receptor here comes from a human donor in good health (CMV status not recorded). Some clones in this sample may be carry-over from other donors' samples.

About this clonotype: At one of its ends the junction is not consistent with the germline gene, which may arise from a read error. The CDR3 coding sequence is TGTGCCAACAGTGTTATGCCTACACGGTACAATGAGCAGTTCTTC. Residues: CANSVMPTRYNEQFF. This chain joins TRBV27 and TRBJ2-1; D remains unclear. This CDR3 comprises 15 residues. Per the germline V gene, CDR1 is MNHEY and CDR2 is SMNVEV (reference sequence).

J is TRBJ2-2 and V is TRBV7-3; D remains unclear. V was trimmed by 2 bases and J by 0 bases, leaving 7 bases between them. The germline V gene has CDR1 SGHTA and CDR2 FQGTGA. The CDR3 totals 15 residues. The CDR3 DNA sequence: TGTGCCAGCAGCTTAGTAGTCTCGAACACCGGGGAGCTGTTTTTT. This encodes CASSLVVSNTGELFF.

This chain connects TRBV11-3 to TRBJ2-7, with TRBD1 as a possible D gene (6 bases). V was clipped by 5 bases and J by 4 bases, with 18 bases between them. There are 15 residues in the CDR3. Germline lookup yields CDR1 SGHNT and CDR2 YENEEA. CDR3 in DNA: TGTGCCAGCAGCATCCGGGACACGACCCAATACGAGCAGTACTTC. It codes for CASSIRDTTQYEQYF.

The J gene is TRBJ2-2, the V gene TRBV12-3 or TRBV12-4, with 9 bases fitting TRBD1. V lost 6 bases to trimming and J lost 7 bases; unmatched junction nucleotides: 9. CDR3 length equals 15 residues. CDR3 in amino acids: CASRVGQGMSGELFF. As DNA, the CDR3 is TGTGCCAGCAGGGTGGGACAGGGAATGAGCGGGGAGCTGTTTTTT.

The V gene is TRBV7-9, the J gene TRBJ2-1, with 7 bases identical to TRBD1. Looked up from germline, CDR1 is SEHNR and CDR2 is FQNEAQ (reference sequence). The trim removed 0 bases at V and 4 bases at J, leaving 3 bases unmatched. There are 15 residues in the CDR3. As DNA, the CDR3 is TGTGCCAGCAGCTTAGCAACAGGGGATTACAATGAGCAGTTCTTC. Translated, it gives CASSLATGDYNEQFF. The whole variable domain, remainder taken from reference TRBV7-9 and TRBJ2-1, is DTGVSQNPRHKITKRGQNVTFRCDPISEHNRLYWYRQTLGQGPEFLTYFQNEAQLEKSRLLSDRFSAERPKGSFSTLEIQRTEQGDSAMYLCASSLATGDYNEQFFGPGTRLTVL.

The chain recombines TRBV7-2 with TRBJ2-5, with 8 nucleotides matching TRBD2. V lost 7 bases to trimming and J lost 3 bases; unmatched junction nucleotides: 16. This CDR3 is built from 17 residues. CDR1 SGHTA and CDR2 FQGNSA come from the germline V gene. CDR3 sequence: CASIDRLAKEGKETQYF. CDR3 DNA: TGTGCCAGCATCGACCGACTAGCGAAGGAGGGCAAAGAGACCCAGTACTTC.

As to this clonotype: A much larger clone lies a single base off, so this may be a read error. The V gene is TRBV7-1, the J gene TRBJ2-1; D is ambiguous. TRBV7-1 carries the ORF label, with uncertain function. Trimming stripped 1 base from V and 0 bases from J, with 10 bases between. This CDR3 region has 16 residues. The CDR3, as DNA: TGTGCCAGCAGCTCAGGTTCCGTTAGCTCCTACAATGAGCAGTTCTTC. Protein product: CASSSGSVSSYNEQFF.

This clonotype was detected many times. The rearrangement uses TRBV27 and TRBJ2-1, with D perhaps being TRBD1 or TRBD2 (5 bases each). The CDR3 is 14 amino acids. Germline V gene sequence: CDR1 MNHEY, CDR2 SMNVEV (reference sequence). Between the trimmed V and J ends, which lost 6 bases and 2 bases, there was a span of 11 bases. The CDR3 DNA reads TGTGCCAGCAGCTTGTCGGGACCCTACAATGAGCAGTTCTTC. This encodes CASSLSGPYNEQFF.

In DNA form, the CDR3 reads TGCAGCGTTGGGGAGGTCTCCTACGAGCAGTACTTC. It is translated as CSVGEVSYEQYF. V and J are TRBV29-1 and TRBJ2-7; TRBD2 might be the D (6 bases). Germline assignment: CDR1 SQVTM and CDR2 ANQGSEA. With 4 bases removed from V and 0 bases from J, the gap between germline ends came to 7 bases. This CDR3 comprises 12 residues.

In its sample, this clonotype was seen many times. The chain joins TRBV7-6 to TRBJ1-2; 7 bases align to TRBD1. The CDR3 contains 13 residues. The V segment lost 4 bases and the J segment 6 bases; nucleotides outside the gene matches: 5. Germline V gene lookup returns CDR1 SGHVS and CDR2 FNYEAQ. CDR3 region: CASSSRQGHGYTF. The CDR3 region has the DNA TGTGCCAGCAGCTCCCGACAGGGACATGGCTACACCTTC.

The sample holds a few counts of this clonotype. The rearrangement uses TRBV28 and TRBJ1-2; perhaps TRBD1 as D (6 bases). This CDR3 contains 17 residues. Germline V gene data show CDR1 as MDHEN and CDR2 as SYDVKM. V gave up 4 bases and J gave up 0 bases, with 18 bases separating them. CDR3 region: CASSSYRTDSPNYGYTF. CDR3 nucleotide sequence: TGTGCCAGCAGTTCTTATAGGACAGACTCTCCTAACTATGGCTACACCTTC.

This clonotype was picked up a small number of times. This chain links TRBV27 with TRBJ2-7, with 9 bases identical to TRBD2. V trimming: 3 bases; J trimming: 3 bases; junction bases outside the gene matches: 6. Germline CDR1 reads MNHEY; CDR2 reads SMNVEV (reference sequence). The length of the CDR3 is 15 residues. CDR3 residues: CASSFGAGGFYEQYV. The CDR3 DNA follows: TGTGCCAGCAGTTTCGGAGCGGGGGGCTTCTACGAGCAGTACGTC.

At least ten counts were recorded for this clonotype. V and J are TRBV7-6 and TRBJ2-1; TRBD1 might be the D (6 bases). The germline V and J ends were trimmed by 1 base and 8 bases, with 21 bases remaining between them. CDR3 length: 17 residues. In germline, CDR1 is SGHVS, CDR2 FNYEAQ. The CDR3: CASSLGQVAGLVDEQFF. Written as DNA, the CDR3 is TGTGCCAGCAGCTTAGGACAGGTGGCGGGCCTGGTCGATGAGCAGTTCTTC.

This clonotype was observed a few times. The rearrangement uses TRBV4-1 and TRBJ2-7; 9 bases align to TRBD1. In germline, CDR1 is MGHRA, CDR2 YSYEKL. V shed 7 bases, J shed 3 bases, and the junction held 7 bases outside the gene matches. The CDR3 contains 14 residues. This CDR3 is CASTVGQGIYEQYF. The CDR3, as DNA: TGCGCCAGCACCGTGGGACAGGGAATCTACGAGCAGTACTTC.

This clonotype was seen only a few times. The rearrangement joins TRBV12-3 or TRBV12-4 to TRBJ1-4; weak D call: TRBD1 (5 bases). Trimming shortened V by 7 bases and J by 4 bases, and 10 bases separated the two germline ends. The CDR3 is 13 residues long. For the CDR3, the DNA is TGTGCCAGCACGGGACGGAGTAATGAAAAACTGTTTTTT. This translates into CASTGRSNEKLFF.

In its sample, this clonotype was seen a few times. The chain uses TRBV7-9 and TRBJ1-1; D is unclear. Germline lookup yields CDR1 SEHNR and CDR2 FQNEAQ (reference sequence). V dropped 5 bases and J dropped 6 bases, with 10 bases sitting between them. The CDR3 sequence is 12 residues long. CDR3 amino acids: CASSKVRAEAFF. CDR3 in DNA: TGTGCCAGCAGCAAGGTGCGCGCTGAAGCTTTCTTT.

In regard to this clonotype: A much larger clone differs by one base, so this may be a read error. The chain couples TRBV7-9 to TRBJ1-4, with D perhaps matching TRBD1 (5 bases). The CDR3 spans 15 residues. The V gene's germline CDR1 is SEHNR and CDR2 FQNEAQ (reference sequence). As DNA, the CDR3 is TGTGCCAGCTGCTTATATCCCAGGGCTGGCGAAAAACTGTTTTTT. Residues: CASCLYPRAGEKLFF.

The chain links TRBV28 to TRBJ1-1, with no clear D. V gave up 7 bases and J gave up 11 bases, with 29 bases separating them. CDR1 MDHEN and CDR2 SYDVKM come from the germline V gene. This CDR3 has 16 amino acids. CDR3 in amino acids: CASKEVWVAYGDRAFF. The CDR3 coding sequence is TGTGCCAGCAAAGAGGTCTGGGTAGCCTATGGGGATAGGGCTTTCTTT.

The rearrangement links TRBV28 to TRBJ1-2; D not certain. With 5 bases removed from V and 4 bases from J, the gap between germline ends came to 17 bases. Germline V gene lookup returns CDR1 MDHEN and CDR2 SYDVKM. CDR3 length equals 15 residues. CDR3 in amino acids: CASSVVTGDPYGYTF. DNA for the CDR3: TGTGCCAGCAGTGTTGTTACGGGAGACCCCTATGGCTACACCTTC.

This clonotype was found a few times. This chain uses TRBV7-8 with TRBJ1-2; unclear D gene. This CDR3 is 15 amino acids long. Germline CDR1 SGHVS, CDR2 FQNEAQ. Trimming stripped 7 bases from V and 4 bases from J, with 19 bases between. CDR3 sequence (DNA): TGTGCCAGCACCTCGGGAGCGCGAAGTAGCTATGGCTACACCTTC. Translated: CASTSGARSSYGYTF.

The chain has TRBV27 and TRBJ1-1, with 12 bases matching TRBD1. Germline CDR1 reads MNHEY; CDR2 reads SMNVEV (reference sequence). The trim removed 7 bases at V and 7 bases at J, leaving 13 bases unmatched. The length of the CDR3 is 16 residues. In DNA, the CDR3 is TGTGCCAGCATGAGGTCGGGACAGGGGGCGTTAGGTGAAGCTTTCTTT. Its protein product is CASMRSGQGALGEAFF.

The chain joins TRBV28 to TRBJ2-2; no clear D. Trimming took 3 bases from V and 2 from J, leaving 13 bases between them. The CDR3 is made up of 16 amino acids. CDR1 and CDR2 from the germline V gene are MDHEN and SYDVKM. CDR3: CASSLWQDPNTGELFF. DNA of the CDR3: TGTGCCAGCAGTTTGTGGCAGGACCCAAACACCGGGGAGCTGTTTTTT.

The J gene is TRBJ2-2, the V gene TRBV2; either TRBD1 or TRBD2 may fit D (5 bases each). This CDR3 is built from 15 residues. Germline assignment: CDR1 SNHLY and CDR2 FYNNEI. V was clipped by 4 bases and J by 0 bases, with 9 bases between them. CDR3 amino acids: CASSGRTTNTGELFF. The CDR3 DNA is TGTGCCAGCAGTGGGAGGACAACGAACACCGGGGAGCTGTTTTTT. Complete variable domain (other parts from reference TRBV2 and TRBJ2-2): EPEVTQTPSHQVTQMGQEVILRCVPISNHLYFYWYRQILGQKVEFLVSFYNNEISEKSEIFDDQFSVERPDGSNFTLKIRSTKLEDSAMYFCASSGRTTNTGELFFGEGSRLTVL.

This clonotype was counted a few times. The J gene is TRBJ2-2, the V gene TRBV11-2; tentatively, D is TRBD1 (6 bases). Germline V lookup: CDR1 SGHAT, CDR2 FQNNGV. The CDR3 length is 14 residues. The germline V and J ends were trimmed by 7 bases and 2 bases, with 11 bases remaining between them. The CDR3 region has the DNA TGTGCCAGCATCCCCAGGGGAAACACCGGGGAGCTGTTTTTT. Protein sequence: CASIPRGNTGELFF.

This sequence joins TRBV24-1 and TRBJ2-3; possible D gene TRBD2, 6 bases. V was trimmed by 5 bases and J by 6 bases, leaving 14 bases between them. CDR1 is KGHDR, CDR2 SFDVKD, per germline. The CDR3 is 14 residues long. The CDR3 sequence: CATSGGLDPDTQYF. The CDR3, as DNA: TGTGCCACCAGTGGGGGACTCGACCCTGATACGCAGTATTTT.

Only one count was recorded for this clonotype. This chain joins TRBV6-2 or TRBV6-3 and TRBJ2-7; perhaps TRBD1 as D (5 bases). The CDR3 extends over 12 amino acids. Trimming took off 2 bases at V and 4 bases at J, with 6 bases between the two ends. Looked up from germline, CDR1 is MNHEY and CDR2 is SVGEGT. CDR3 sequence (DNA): TGTGCCAGCAGTTACACAGGATACGAGCAGTACGTC. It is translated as CASSYTGYEQYV.

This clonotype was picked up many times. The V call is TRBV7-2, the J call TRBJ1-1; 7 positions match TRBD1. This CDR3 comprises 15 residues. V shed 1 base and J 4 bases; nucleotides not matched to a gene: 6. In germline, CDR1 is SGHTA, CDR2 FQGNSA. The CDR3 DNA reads TGTGCCAGCAGCTTAGGTATGAACAGGGGCACTGAAGCTTTCTTT. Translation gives CASSLGMNRGTEAFF. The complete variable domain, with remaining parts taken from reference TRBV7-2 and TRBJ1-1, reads GAGVSQSPSNKVTEKGKDVELRCDPISGHTALYWYRQSLGQGLEFLIYFQGNSAPDKSGLPSDRFSAERTGGSVSTLTIQRTQQEDSAVYLCASSLGMNRGTEAFFGQGTRLTVV.